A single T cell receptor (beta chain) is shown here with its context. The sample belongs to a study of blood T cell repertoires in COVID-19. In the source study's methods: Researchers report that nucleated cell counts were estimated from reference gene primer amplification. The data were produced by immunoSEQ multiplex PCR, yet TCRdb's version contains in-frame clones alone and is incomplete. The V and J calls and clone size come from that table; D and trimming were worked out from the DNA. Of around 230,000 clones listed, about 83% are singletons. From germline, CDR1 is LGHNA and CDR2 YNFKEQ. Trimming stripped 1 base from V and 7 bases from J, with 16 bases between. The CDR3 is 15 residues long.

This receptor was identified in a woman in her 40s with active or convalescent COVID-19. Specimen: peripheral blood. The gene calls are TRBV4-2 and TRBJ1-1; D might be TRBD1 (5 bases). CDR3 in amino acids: CASSQATAGQDEAFF. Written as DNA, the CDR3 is TGTGCCAGCAGCCAAGCGACAGCAGGCCAAGATGAAGCTTTCTTT.